What follows are 13 T cell receptor beta chains derived from one specimen sequenced in a study of T-cell memory formation after mild COVID-19. TCRdb fed the 5' RACE reads into MiXCR, producing one record per CDR3 protein. The sample consists of 250,000 to 400,000 distinct CDR3 sequences, around an eighth of them appearing once. The sequencing input was PBMCs or a T cell subset sorted from them (not recorded which). These TCRs come from a man younger than 35 who had mild COVID-19 (a few samples of this study predate the infection). Cell type and time point are not known.

In its sample, this clonotype was seen a few times. The chain is built from TRBV24-1 and TRBJ2-3, with D possibly being TRBD1 or TRBD2 (5 bases each). V was shortened by 5 bases and J by 11 bases, with 19 bases between the two germline ends. CDR1 KGHDR and CDR2 SFDVKD come from the germline V gene. This CDR3 contains 14 residues. The CDR3 loop reads CATSAGASVLGQYF. CDR3 nucleotides: TGTGCCACCAGTGCCGGGGCGTCAGTTCTCGGGCAGTATTTT.

V gene TRBV5-6 combines with J gene TRBJ2-7; 7 bases match TRBD2. V lost 0 bases and J lost 1; bases outside the gene matches: 7. Per the germline V gene, CDR1 is SGHDT and CDR2 is YYEEEE. The CDR3 consists of 16 residues. The CDR3 here is CASSLVALAESYEQYV. The CDR3 nucleotides are TGTGCCAGCAGCTTGGTGGCGCTAGCGGAATCCTACGAGCAGTACGTC.

V is TRBV4-2 and J is TRBJ2-2; the match to TRBD2 covers 11 bases. Germline trimming cut 1 base from V and 3 bases from J; bases unmatched to any gene: 7. In germline, CDR1 is LGHNA, CDR2 YNFKEQ. CDR3 length equals 18 residues. The CDR3 nucleotides are TGTGCCAGCAGCCAAGTTAGCGGGGGGGCGATTGACACCGGGGAGCTGTTTTTT. Residues: CASSQVSGGAIDTGELFF.

This clonotype showed up just a few times. This sequence joins TRBV6-2 or TRBV6-3 and TRBJ2-3, with TRBD2 as a possible D gene (5 bases). The length of the CDR3 is 11 residues. The germline V gene has CDR1 MNHEY and CDR2 SVGEGT. V dropped 10 bases and J dropped 6 bases, with 11 bases sitting between them. CDR3 in amino acids: CATEGGDTQYF. The CDR3 region has the DNA TGTGCCACCGAGGGCGGGGATACGCAGTATTTT.

This clonotype showed up just a few times. The chain links TRBV15 to TRBJ1-1; D is unresolved. Germline V gives CDR1 LNHNV, CDR2 YYDKDF (reference sequence). The CDR3 loop spans 12 amino acids. Trimming left V 4 bases short and J 0 bases short, with 3 bases between. The CDR3 here is CATSNMNTEAFF. CDR3 nucleotides: TGTGCCACCAGCAATATGAACACTGAAGCTTTCTTT. Full variable domain (outside the CDR3, taken from reference TRBV15 and TRBJ1-1): DAMVIQNPRYQVTQFGKPVTLSCSQTLNHNVMYWYQQKSSQAPKLLFHYYDKDFNNEADTPDNFQSRRPNTSFCFLDIRSPGLGDTAMYLCATSNMNTEAFFGQGTRLTVV.

The V gene is TRBV5-1, the J gene TRBJ1-1; 7 bases are a match to TRBD1. Looked up from germline, CDR1 is SGHRS and CDR2 is YFSETQ. V shed 4 bases and J 5 bases; nucleotides not matched to a gene: 8. The CDR3 runs 14 residues. The CDR3 DNA is TGCGCCAGCAGCACCCAGGGGGTGGAAACTGAAGCTTTCTTT. Translation gives CASSTQGVETEAFF.

This clonotype has only a few counts. J is TRBJ2-5 and V is TRBV11-2, with TRBD2 identical over 7 bases. The ends lost 5 bases at V and 2 bases at J; junction bases unmatched: 17. Germline CDR1 reads SGHAT; CDR2 reads FQNNGV. CDR3 length: 18 amino acids. For the CDR3, the DNA is TGTGCCAGCAGCCACCAGCCCTCTTCACTAGCGTGGCAAGAGACCCAGTACTTC. Translation gives CASSHQPSSLAWQETQYF.

The J gene is TRBJ2-7, the V gene TRBV12-3 or TRBV12-4; weak D call: TRBD1 (6 bases). Between the trimmed V and J ends, which lost 1 base and 1 base, there was a span of 11 bases. CDR3 length equals 15 residues. Here the CDR3 DNA reads TGTGCCAGCAGTTTAGATACAGGGCTATCCTACGAGCAGTACTTC. Protein: CASSLDTGLSYEQYF.

The chain links TRBV20-1 to TRBJ1-1, with D uncertain. Trimming pared 5 bases from V and 1 base from J, leaving 8 bases between. This CDR3 spans 12 amino acids. Germline CDR1 and CDR2: DFQATT and SNEGSKA (reference sequence). CDR3 in DNA: TGCAGTGCTGCTCAGAGGAACACTGAAGCTTTCTTT. Translated: CSAAQRNTEAFF.

The chain uses TRBV5-5 and TRBJ1-1, with 7 bases identical to TRBD1. This CDR3 region has 13 residues. The V gene end was trimmed by 6 bases and the J gene end by 5 bases; junction bases not matched to a gene: 7. Germline-derived CDR1 and CDR2 are SGHKS and YYEKEE (reference sequence). CDR3 loop: CASTQTGRTEAFF. The CDR3 DNA follows: TGTGCCAGCACCCAGACAGGGCGGACTGAAGCTTTCTTT.

V and J are TRBV11-3 and TRBJ2-3; the match to TRBD2 covers 7 bases. The junction had 1 base not matched to a gene; V was cut back by 4 bases and J by 0 bases. Germline-derived CDR1 and CDR2 are SGHNT and YENEEA. The CDR3 runs 14 residues. The CDR3 bases are TGTGCCAGCAGCTGGGGACTAAGCACAGATACGCAGTATTTT. This gives the protein CASSWGLSTDTQYF.

The chain carries TRBV7-2 and TRBJ1-6; D is ambiguous. CDR1 is SGHTA and CDR2 is FQGNSA in the germline V gene. V was trimmed by 4 bases and J by 7 bases, leaving 5 bases between them. The CDR3 spans 12 residues. CDR3: CASSYANSPLHF. CDR3 nucleotides: TGTGCCAGCAGCTACGCAAATTCACCCCTCCACTTT.

V gene TRBV5-5 combines with J gene TRBJ1-5, with 7 bases that match TRBD1. This CDR3 has 16 amino acids. J lost 7 bases, V lost 1 base, and 11 bases had no gene match. Per germline, CDR1 SGHKS and CDR2 YYEKEE (reference sequence). The CDR3 region has the DNA TGTGCCAGCAGCTTGATAGCGGCAGGGGGTGGGCAGCCCCAGCATTTT. Translating gives CASSLIAAGGGQPQHF.